Given below is one T cell receptor beta chain in context. Its antigen is not known. The sample is drawn from a study of T cells in Graves' hyperthyroidism and ophthalmopathy. RNA transcripts provided the source from which TCR beta CDR3 regions were amplified. TCR CDR3 regions were first amplified by RT-PCR with HTBI primers. TCRdb re-called the multiplex PCR reads through MiXCR, storing one row per CDR3 protein. Seen here are about 250,000 distinct CDR3 sequences, approximately 23% observed once, and the top ten hold approximately 35%. Ophthalmopathy patients had Clinical Activity Score at least 3, NOSPECS grade at least 4, duration under 3 months. Lactation, pregnancy, other autoimmune disease or uncontrolled infection excluded patients. From more than 9.5 ml of fresh peripheral blood, PBMCs were isolated. Study-wide results and caveats: Ophthalmopathy cases were set apart from stable hyperthyroidism by a 13 V-J model.

The source material was blood. The source is a woman aged 40-49 years with Graves' ophthalmopathy.

CDR3 sequence: CATSREASGSSETQYF. DNA of the CDR3: TGTGCCACCAGCAGAGAGGCTAGCGGGAGCTCAGAGACCCAGTACTTC. J is TRBJ2-5 and V is TRBV15, with 10 bases lining up with TRBD2. With V trimmed by 0 bases and J by 4 bases, 5 bases remained unmatched. The germline CDR1 and CDR2 sequences are LNHNV and YYDKDF (reference sequence). The CDR3 runs 16 residues. Full variable domain (outside the CDR3, taken from reference TRBV15 and TRBJ2-5): DAMVIQNPRYQVTQFGKPVTLSCSQTLNHNVMYWYQQKSSQAPKLLFHYYDKDFNNEADTPDNFQSRRPNTSFCFLDIRSPGLGDTAMYLCATSREASGSSETQYFGPGTRLLVL.